This T cell receptor beta chain was obtained from a study of HIV-infected patients and healthy controls (dated by TCRdb to the mid-2010s). Study-level background: The question the study tested was whether immune perturbation and reconstitution could be captured by deep TCR repertoire sequencing of small blood samples from HIV patients.

Reverse transcription of 500 ng RNA was performed with SuperScript III using primers directed against the alpha and beta constant regions. Separate alpha and beta chain libraries were generated by chain-specific third strand synthesis with multiplexing indices. The protocol used a single primer pair to amplify all rearrangements within a chain, which avoided primer bias, and attached molecular barcodes to each cDNA molecule. Purified cDNA was joined by T4 RNA Ligase 1 to a 5' RACE adapter carrying a random hexamer and the SP2 sequencing primer site. Second strand synthesis was performed with Phusion polymerase and primed from the SP2 site, and slow temperature ramps were applied to favor optimal annealing. Joined together, two random hexamer sequences that had both been added before amplification formed the 12-nucleotide barcode of each molecule. A short first PCR added P5 and P7 adapter elements plus a second index, followed by a 23-cycle amplification PCR with P5s and P7 primers. Libraries received roughly 28 PCR cycles in total, were quantified on a Qubit, sized on a Bioanalyzer, and diluted to 4 nM. Normalized libraries were sequenced on an Illumina MiSeq with 2 x 250 paired-end kits. Reverse transcription reactions were cleaned up on MinElute columns and eluted into approximately 10 ul Tris-Cl. Adapter ligations ran for about 25 hours at 16 degrees C and were afterwards cleaned with AMPure XP beads at a 1:1 ratio. The paper's data handling went like this. Demultiplexed FASTQ files were processed with a modified Decombinator that output V, J, insert and barcode information. Sequences sharing a barcode but differing from the dominant sequence were discarded as errors, and barcodes clustered at Levenshtein distance 3 were counted to estimate original cDNA molecules. For downstream analyses, the R packages ineq, vegan, igraph and RCytoscape were used, along with IMGT nomenclature and CDR3 definitions. V gene usage was calculated across distinct sequences, with every TCR tallied a single time to avoid skew from clonal expansion. Whenever two unique CDR3 amino acid sequences within a donor differed by a single Levenshtein edit, similarity networks linked them. The authors compiled published HIV-specific CDR3s (just over 90 alpha, fewer than 800 beta) and CMV-specific CDR3s (approximately 13 alpha, roughly 250 beta) and searched for them in the repertoires. Random subsampling to size-matched repertoires demonstrated that the decreased diversity in patients did not result from their lower sequence numbers. Clones were called with MiXCR by TCRdb after fastp trimmed the public reads at Q25, and only in-frame beta chains were retained. CDR3 protein duplicates are merged, each entry listing the most common genes and DNA. The V and J calls were not made by the authors but by TCRdb's processing. The sample has some 20,000 distinct CDR3 sequences on record, 9.5% to 15% of them singletons. Jointly, the top ten make up approximately 10% of the sample.

On this clonotype itself: The specificity of this receptor is unknown. It has no much larger one-base neighbor in the sample; base qualities were not kept.

Since whole blood was used without any cell fractionation, the repertoire reflected all peripheral T cells in unsorted form. As controls, ten healthy donors without infection were sampled, and four of the ten donors were sampled a second time about three months later. For RNA extraction, less than 3 ml of peripheral blood was drawn into Tempus tubes. The TURBO-DNase kit was used to remove leftover genomic DNA, and GLOBINclear was used to deplete globin mRNA. The CDR3 spans 14 residues, from the cysteine through the phenylalanine. Only the CDR3 portion is preserved as DNA: 42 bases, with reading frame beginning at the first base. V loses 0 bases of germline sequence and J loses 2 bases, and the interval between the two ends is 8 bases. The germline V gene yields SGHRS for CDR1 and YFSETQ for CDR2. Here is what the overall study found, with its caveats: Healthy controls shared more CDR3s between individuals than HIV+ patients, by Jaccard index and by count of highly shared sequences. The dynamics of distinct T-cell subpopulations could not be separated, and sequencing depth was restricted, because whole blood was used. Slight age and sex profile differences between the study cohorts did not explain the observed diversity differences. Mean usage differed significantly between HIV-infected patients and controls for eight alpha and eight beta V genes. Processing included only sixteen HIV-infected individuals, and this was regarded by the authors as a major limit on how widely the findings apply. Rare events from HIV-infected data received too much weight under size-matching, and comparisons were complicated by unequal numbers of distinct sequences between patients and controls. Alpha-chain CDR3s from MAIT cells appeared at high frequency in healthy controls but were severely depleted in HIV+ repertoires. In the samples, alpha-beta chain pairing was left undetermined. During therapy, HIV-associated CDR3s significantly decreased in frequency, while CMV-associated CDR3s did not change significantly, though most became more frequent. The apparent post-therapy recovery of the Gini index in HIV-infected patients was not reproduced in size-matched repertoire data. Compared with untreated HIV+ repertoires, healthy control repertoires had roughly threefold more distinct CDR3s and a higher Shannon diversity. Oligoclonality may be reflected in the significantly higher mean Gini indices of HIV-infected repertoires compared with controls. In the study, no determination of donor HLA types was made.

Sequencing used blood. This sequence originates from an adult in good health. The sequence joins TRBV5-1 to TRBJ2-5, with the D gene uncertain. The CDR3 region reads CASSLGGAQETQYF. At the DNA level, the sequence is TGCGCCAGCAGCTTGGGGGGTGCTCAAGAGACCCAGTACTTC.